Given below is one T cell receptor beta chain in context. What it binds is not known. It was by 5' RACE with UMI labels that the TRB cDNA libraries were prepared. Reprocessing the 5' RACE reads, TCRdb reports a single entry for every CDR3 protein and omits DNA. The sample data list 55,000 to 65,000 distinct CDR3 sequences. This record comes from a study of CXCR3-negative and CXCR3-positive naive CD8 T cells. The wider study: The dataset comprises some 150 million TRB reads in total, with about 1.5 +/- 0.3 million reads per library. Overall study findings and caveats: A higher hydrophobicity marked the TRB CDR3s of CXCR3-positive naive cells versus CXCR3-negative naive cells.

The CDR3 has 13 amino acids. Germline V gives CDR1 SQVTM, CDR2 ANQGSEA. Definition of naive CD8+ T cells rested on a CD45RO-CCR7+CD27+CD95- profile. The chain employs TRBV29-1 and TRBJ2-7; absent DNA, TCRdb's TRBD2 call cannot be checked. Sample: naive CXCR3+ CD8+ T cells from blood. Documented subset: CD45RO-CCR7+CD27+CD95- naive CD8+ T cells expressing CXCR3 (TNR3+). This clonotype was obtained from a human donor in good health. Some clones in this sample may be carry-over from other donors' samples. Here the CDR3 reads CSVDSAGSYEQYF.